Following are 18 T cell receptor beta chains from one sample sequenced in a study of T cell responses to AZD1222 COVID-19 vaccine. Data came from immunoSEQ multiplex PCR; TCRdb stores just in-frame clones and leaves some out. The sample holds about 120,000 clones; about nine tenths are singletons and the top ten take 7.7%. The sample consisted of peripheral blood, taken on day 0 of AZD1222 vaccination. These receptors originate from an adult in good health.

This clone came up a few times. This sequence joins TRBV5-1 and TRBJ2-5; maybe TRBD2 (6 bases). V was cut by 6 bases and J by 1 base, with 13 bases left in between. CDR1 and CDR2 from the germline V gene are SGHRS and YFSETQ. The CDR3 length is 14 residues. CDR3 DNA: TGCGCCAGCACGGAGGGGCCAACCCAAGAGACCCAGTACTTC. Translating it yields CASTEGPTQETQYF.

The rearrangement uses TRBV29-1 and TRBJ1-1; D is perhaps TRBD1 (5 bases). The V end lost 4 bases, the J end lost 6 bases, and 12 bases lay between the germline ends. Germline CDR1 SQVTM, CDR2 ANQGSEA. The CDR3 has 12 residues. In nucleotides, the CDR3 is TGCAGCGTTGGCCGGGACGGGGCTGAAGCTTTCTTT. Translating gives CSVGRDGAEAFF.

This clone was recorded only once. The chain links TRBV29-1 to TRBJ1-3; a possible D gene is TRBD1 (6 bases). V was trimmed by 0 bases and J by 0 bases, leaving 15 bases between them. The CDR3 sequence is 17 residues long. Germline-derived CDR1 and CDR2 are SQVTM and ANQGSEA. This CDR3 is CSVEDPGQGISGNTIYF. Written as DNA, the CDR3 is TGCAGCGTTGAAGATCCTGGGCAGGGGATCTCTGGAAACACCATATATTTT.

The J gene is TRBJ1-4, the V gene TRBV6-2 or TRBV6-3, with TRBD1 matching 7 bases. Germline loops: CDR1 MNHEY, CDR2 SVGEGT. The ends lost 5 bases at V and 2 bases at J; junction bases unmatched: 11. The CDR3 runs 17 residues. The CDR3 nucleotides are TGTGCCAGCAGTGGCTCGGCTCCAGGGGGGACTAATGAAAAACTGTTTTTT. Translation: CASSGSAPGGTNEKLFF.

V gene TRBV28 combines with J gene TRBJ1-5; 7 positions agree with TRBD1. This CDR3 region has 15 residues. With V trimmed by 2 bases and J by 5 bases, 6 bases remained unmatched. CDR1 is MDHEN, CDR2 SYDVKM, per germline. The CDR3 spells CASSLGTAGDQPQHF. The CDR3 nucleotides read TGTGCCAGCAGTTTAGGGACAGCTGGAGATCAGCCCCAGCATTTT.

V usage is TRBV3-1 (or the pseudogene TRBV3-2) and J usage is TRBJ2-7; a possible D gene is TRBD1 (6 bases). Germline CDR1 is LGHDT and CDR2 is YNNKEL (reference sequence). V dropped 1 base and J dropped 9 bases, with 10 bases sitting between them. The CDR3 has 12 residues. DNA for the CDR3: TGTGCCAGCAGCCAAGTAAACAGGGTGCAGTACTTC. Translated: CASSQVNRVQYF.

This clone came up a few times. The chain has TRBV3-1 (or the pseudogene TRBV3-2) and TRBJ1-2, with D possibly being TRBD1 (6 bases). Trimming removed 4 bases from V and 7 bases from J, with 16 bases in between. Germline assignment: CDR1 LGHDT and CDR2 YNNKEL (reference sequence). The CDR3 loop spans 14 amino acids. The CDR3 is CASSPRDRGGGYTF. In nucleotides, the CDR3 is TGTGCCAGCAGCCCACGTGACCGAGGGGGTGGCTACACCTTC.

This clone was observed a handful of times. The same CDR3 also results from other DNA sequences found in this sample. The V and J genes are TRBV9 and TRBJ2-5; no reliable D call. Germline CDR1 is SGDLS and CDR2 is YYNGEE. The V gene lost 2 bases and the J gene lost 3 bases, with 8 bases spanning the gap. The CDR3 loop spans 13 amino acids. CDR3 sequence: CASSVAREETQYF. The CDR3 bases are TGTGCCAGCAGCGTGGCAAGGGAAGAGACCCAGTACTTC.

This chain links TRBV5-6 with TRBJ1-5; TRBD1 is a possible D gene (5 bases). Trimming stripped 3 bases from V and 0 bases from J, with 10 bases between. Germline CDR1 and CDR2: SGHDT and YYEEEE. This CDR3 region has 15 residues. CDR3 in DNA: TGTGCCAGCAGCTGGGGACGGGTTAGCAATCAGCCCCAGCATTTT. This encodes CASSWGRVSNQPQHF. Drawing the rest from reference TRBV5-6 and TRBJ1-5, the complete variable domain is DAGVTQSPTHLIKTRGQQVTLRCSPKSGHDTVSWYQQALGQGPQFIFQYYEEEERQRGNFPDRFSGHQFPNYSSELNVNALLLGDSALYLCASSWGRVSNQPQHFGDGTRLSIL.

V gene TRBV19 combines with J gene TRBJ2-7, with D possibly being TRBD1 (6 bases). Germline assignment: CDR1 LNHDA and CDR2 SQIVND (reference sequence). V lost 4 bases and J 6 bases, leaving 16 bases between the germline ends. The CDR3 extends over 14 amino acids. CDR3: CASSTQGWNGEQYF. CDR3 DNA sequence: TGTGCCAGTAGTACCCAGGGGTGGAACGGCGAGCAGTACTTC.

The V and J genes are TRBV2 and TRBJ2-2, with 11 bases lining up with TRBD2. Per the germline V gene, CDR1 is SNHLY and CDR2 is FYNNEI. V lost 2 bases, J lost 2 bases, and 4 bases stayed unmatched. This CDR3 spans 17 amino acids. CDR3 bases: TGTGCCAGCAGTGAATGGGGACTAGCGGTTAACACCGGGGAGCTGTTTTTT. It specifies CASSEWGLAVNTGELFF.

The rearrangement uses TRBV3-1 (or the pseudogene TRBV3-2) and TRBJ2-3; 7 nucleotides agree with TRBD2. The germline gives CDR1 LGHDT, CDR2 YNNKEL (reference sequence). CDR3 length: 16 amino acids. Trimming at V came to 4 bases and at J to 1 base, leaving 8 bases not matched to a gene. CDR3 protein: CASSLRASGRTDTQYF. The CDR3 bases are TGTGCCAGCAGCCTAAGGGCTAGCGGACGCACAGATACGCAGTATTTT.

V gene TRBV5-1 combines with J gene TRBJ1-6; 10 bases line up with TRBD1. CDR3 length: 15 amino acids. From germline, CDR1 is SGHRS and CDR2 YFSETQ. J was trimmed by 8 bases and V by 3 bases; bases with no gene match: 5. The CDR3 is CASSSATGGDSPLHF. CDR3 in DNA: TGCGCCAGCAGCTCAGCGACAGGGGGCGATTCACCCCTCCACTTT.

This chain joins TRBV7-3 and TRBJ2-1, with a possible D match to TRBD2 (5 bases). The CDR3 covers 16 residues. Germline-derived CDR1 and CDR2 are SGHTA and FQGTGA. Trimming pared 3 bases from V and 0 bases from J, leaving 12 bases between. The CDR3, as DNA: TGTGCCAGCAGCTTCAGAAGCGGTAGCTCCTACAATGAGCAGTTCTTC. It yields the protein CASSFRSGSSYNEQFF.

This CDR3 is CASSFVRWAKNTEAFF. The CDR3 DNA reads TGTGCCAGCAGCTTCGTAAGGTGGGCAAAGAACACTGAAGCTTTCTTT. The rearrangement links TRBV28 to TRBJ1-1; no firm D call. Germline CDR1 MDHEN, CDR2 SYDVKM. The CDR3 is 16 residues long. V was pared by 6 bases and J by 1 base, with 18 bases between.

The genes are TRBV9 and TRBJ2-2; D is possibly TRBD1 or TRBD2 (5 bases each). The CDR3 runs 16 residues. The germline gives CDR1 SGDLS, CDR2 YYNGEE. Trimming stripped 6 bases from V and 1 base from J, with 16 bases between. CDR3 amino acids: CASTRGAALNTGELFF. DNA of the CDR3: TGTGCCAGCACCCGAGGGGCAGCCCTGAACACCGGGGAGCTGTTTTTT.

The chain's CDR3 is CASSLRGLAGGPMDEQFF. The CDR3 DNA sequence: TGCGCCAGCAGCCTTCGGGGACTAGCGGGAGGGCCTATGGATGAGCAGTTCTTC. The V and J genes are TRBV5-1 and TRBJ2-1, with 16 bases lining up with TRBD2. With 4 bases clipped from V and 8 bases from J, the junction kept 12 bases outside the gene matches. The CDR3 is 18 amino acids. Germline loops: CDR1 SGHRS, CDR2 YFSETQ.

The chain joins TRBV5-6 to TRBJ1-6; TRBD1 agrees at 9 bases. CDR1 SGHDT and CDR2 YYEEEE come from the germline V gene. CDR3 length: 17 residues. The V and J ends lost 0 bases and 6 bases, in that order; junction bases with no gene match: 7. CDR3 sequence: CASSLVTGGITNSPLHF. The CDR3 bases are TGTGCCAGCAGCTTGGTCACAGGGGGCATAACTAATTCACCCCTCCACTTT. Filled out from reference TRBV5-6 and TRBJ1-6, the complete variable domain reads DAGVTQSPTHLIKTRGQQVTLRCSPKSGHDTVSWYQQALGQGPQFIFQYYEEEERQRGNFPDRFSGHQFPNYSSELNVNALLLGDSALYLCASSLVTGGITNSPLHFGNGTRLTVT.